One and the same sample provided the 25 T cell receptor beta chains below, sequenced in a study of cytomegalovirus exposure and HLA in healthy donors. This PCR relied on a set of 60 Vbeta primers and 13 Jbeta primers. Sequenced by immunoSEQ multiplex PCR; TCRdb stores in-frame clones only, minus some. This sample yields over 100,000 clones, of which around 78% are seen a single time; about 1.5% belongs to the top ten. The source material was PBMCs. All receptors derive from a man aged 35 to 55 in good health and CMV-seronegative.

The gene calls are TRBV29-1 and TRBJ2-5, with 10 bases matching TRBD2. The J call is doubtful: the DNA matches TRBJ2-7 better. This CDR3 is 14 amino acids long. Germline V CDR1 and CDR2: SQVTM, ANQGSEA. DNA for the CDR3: TGCAGCGTCGCCGGGACTAGCGATACCTACGAGCAGTACTTC. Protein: CSVAGTSDTYEQYF.

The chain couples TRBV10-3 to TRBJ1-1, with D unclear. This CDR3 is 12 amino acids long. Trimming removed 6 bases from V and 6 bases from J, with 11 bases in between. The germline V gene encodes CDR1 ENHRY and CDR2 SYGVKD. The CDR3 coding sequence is TGTGCCATCAGGATAGATGAGGCTGAAGCTTTCTTT. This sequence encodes CAIRIDEAEAFF.

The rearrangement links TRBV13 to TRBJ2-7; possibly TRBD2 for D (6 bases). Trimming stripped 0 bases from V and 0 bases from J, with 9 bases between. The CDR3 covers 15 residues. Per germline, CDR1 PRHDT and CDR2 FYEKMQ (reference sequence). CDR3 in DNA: TGTGCCAGCAGCTTAGGCCTTAGCGGCTCCTACGAGCAGTACTTC. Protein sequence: CASSLGLSGSYEQYF. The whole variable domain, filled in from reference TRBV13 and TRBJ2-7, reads AAGVIQSPRHLIKEKRETATLKCYPIPRHDTVYWYQQGPGQDPQFLISFYEKMQSDKGSIPDRFSAQQFSDYHSELNMSSLELGDSALYFCASSLGLSGSYEQYFGPGTRLTVT.

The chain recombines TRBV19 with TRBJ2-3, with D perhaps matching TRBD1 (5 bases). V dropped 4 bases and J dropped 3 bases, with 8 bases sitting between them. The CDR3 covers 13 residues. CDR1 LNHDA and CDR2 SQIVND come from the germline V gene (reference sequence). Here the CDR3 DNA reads TGTGCCAGTAGTACAGGGTTGACAGATACGCAGTATTTT. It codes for CASSTGLTDTQYF.

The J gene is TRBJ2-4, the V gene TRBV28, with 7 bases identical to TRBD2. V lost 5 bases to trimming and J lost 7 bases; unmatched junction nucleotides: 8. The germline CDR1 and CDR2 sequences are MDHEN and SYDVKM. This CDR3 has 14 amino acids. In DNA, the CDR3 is TGTGCCAGCAGTCCCCGCCTGGGGGGGAACATTCAGTACTTC. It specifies CASSPRLGGNIQYF.

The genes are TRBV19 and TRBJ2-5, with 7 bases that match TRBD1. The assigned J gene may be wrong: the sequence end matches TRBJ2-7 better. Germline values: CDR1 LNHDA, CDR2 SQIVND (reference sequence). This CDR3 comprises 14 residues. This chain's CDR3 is CASSSRQGDFEQYF. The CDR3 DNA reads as TGTGCCAGTTCCTCCCGACAGGGTGATTTCGAGCAGTACTTC.

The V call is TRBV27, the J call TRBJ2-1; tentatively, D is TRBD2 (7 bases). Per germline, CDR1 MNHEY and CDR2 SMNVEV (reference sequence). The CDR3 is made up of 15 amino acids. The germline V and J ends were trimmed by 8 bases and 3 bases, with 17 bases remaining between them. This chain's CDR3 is CASAEGGEGYNEQFF. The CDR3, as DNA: TGTGCCAGCGCCGAGGGGGGGGAGGGCTACAATGAGCAGTTCTTC.

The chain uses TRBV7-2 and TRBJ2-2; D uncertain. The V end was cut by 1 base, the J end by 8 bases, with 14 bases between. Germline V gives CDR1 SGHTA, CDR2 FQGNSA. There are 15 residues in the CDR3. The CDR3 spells CASSLDYGGWGELFF. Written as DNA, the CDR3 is TGTGCCAGCAGCTTAGATTACGGTGGTTGGGGGGAGCTGTTTTTT.

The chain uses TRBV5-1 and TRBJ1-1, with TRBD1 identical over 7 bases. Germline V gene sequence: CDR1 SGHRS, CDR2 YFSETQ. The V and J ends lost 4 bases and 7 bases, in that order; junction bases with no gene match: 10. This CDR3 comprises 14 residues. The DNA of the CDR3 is TGCGCCAGCAGCCCAATCATCGGGACAGTTGAAGCTTTCTTT. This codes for CASSPIIGTVEAFF.

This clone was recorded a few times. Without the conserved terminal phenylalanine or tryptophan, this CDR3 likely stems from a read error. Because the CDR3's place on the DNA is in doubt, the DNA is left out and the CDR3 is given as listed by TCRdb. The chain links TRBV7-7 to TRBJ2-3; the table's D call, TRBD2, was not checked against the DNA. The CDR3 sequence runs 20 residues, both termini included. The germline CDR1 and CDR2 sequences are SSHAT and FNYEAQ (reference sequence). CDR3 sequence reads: CASSLSQGKAHECEESGGAC.

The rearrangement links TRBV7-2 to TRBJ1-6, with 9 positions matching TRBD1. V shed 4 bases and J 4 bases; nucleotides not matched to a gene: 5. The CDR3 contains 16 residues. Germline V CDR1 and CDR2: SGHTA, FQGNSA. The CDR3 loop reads CASSSRTGAYNSPLHF. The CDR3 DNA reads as TGTGCCAGCAGCTCCCGGACAGGGGCATATAATTCACCCCTCCACTTT.

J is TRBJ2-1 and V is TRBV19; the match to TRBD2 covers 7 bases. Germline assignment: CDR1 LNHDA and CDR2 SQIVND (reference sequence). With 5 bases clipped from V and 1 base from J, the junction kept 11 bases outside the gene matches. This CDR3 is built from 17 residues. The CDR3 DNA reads TGTGCCAGTAGTTCGTCGACCCTAGCGGTTTCCTACAATGAGCAGTTCTTC. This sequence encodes CASSSSTLAVSYNEQFF.

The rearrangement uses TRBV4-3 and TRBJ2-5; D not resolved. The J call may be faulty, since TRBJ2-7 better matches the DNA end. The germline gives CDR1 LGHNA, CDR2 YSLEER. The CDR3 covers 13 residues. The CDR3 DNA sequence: TGCGCCAGCAGCCAGAGTAGCCAGTACGAGCAGTACTTC. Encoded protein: CASSQSSQYEQYF.

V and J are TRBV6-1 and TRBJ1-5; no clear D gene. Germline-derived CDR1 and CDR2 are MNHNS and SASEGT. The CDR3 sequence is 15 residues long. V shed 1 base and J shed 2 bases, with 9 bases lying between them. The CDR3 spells CASSEGDKGNQPQHF. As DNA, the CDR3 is TGTGCCAGCAGTGAAGGTGACAAAGGCAATCAGCCCCAGCATTTT.

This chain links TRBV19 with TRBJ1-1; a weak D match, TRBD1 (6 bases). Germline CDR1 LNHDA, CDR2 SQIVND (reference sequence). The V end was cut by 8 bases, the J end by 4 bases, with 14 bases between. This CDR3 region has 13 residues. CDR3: CASAGTSGTEAFF. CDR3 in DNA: TGTGCCAGTGCCGGGACATCGGGCACTGAAGCTTTCTTT. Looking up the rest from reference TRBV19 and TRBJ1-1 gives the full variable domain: DGGITQSPKYLFRKEGQNVTLSCEQNLNHDAMYWYRQDPGQGLRLIYYSQIVNDFQKGDIAEGYSVSREKKESFPLTVTSAQKNPTAFYLCASAGTSGTEAFFGQGTRLTVV.

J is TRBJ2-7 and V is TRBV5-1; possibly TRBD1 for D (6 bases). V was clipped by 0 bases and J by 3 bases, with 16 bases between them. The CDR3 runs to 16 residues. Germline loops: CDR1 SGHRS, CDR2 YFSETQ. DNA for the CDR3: TGCGCCAGCAGCTTGGTGGCAGGGGCTAGTTTCTACGAGCAGTACTTC. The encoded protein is CASSLVAGASFYEQYF. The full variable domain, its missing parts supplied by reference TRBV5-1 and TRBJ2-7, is KAGVTQTPRYLIKTRGQQVTLSCSPISGHRSVSWYQQTPGQGLQFLFEYFSETQRNKGNFPGRFSGRQFSNSRSEMNVSTLELGDSALYLCASSLVAGASFYEQYFGPGTRLTVT.

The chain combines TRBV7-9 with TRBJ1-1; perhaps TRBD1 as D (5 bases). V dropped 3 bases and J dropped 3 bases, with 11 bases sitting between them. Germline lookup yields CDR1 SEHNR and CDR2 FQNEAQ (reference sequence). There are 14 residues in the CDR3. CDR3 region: CASSLEGAYTEAFF. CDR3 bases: TGTGCCAGCAGCTTGGAAGGGGCCTACACTGAAGCTTTCTTT.

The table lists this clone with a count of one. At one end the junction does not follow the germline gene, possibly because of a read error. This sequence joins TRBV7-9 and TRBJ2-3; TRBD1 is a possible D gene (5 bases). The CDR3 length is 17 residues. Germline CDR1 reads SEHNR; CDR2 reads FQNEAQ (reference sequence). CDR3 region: CSSSLRGLAPLTDTQYF. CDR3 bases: TGTTCCAGCAGCTTAAGGGGATTAGCCCCGCTTACAGATACGCAGTATTTT.

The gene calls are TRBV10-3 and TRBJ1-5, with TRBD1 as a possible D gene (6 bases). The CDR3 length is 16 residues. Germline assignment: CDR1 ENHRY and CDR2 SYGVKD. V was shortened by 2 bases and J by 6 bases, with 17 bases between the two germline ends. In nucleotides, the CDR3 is TGTGCCATCAGTGAGGCCGTCGGGCCAGGGGCTCAGCCCCAGCATTTT. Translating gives CAISEAVGPGAQPQHF.

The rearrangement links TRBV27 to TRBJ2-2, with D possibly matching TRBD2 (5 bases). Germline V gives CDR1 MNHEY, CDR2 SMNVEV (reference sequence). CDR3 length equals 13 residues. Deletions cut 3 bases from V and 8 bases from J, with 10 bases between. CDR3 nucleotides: TGTGCCAGCAGTTTTCGAGCGGTTGGGGAGCTGTTTTTT. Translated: CASSFRAVGELFF.

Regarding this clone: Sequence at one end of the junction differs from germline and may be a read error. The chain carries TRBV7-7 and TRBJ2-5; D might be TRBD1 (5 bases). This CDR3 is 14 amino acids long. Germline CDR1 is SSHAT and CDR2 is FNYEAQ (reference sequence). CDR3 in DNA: TGTGCTAGCAGCTTACTGGGGCTCCAAGAGACCCAGTACTTC. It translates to CASSLLGLQETQYF. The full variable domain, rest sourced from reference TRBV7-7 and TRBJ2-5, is GAGVSQSPRYKVTKRGQDVTLRCDPISSHATLYWYQQALGQGPEFLTYFNYEAQPDKSGLPSDRFSAERPEGSISTLTIQRTEQRDSAMYRCASSLLGLQETQYFGPGTRLLVL.

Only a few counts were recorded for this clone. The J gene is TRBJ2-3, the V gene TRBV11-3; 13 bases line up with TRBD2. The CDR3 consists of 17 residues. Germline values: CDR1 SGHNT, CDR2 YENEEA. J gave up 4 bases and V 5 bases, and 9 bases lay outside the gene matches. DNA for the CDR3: TGTGCCAGCAGCAGATCGGGACTAGCGGGGTTCTCAGATACGCAGTATTTT. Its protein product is CASSRSGLAGFSDTQYF.

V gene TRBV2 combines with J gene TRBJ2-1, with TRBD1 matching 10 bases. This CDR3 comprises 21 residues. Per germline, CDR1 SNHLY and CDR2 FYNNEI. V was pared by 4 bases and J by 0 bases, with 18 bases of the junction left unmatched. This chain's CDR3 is CASSARWWTGGSGPSYNEQFF. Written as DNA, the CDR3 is TGTGCCAGCAGTGCCCGGTGGTGGACAGGGGGAAGTGGGCCCTCCTACAATGAGCAGTTCTTC.

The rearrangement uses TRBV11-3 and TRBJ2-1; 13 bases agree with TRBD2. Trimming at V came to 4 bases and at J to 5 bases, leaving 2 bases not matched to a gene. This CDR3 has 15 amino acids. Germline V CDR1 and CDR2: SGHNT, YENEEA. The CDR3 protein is CASSYGTSGNNEQFF. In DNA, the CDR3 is TGTGCCAGCAGCTATGGGACTAGCGGGAACAATGAGCAGTTCTTC.

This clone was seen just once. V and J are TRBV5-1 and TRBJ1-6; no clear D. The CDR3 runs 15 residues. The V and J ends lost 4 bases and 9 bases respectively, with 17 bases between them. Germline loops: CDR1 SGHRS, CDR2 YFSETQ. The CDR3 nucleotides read TGCGCCAGCAGCGCCAGTTTGGGCTCTATTTCACCCCTCCACTTT. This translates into CASSASLGSISPLHF.